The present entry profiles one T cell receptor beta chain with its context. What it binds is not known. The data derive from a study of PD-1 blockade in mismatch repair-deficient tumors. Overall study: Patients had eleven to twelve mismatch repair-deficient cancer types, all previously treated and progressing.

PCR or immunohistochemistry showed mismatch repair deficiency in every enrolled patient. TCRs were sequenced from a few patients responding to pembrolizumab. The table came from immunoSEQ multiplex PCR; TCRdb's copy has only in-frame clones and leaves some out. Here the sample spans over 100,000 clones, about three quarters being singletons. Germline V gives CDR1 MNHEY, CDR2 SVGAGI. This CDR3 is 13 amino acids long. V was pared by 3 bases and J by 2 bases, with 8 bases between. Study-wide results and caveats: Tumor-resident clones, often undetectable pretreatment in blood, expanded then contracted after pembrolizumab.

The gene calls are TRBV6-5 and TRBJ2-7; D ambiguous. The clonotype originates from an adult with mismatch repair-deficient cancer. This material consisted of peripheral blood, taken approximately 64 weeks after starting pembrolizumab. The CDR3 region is CASSYGTTYEQYF. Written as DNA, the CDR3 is TGTGCCAGCAGTTATGGTACCACCTACGAGCAGTACTTC.